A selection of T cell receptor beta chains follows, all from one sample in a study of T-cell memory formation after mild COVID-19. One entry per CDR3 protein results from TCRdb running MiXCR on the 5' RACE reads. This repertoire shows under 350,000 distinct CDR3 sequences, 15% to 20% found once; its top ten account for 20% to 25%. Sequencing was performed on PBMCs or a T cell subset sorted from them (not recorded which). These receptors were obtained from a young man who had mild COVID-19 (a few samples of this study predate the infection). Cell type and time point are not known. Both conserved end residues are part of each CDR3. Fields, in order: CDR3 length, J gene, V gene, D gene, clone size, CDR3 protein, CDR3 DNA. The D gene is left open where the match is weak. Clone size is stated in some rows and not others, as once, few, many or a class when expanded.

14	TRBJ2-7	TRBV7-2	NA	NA	CASSSDMDPDEQYF	TGTGCCAGCAGCTCCGACATGGATCCGGACGAGCAGTACTTC
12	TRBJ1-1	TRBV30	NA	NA	CAWTSWNTEAFF	TGTGCCTGGACTTCGTGGAACACTGAAGCTTTCTTT
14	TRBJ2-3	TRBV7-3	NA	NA	CASSPTDSLGTQYF	TGTGCCAGCAGCCCCACGGACAGTCTGGGTACGCAGTATTTT
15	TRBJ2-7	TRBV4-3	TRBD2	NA	CASSQDSGGPYEQYF	TGCGCCAGCAGCCAAGATTCGGGGGGGCCTTACGAGCAGTACTTC
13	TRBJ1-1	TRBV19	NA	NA	CASSRGWEGTAFF	TGTGCCAGTAGTAGAGGATGGGAGGGGACAGCTTTCTTT
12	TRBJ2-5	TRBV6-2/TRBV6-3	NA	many	CASSYLQETQYF	TGTGCCAGCAGTTACCTCCAAGAGACCCAGTACTTC
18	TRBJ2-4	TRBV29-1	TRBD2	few	CSVELGPRTSGVKNIQYF	TGCAGCGTTGAGTTGGGCCCCCGGACTAGTGGGGTAAAAAACATTCAGTACTTC
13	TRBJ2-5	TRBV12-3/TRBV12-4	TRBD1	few	CASRSTGGETQYF	TGTGCCAGCAGGTCTACAGGGGGTGAGACCCAGTACTTC
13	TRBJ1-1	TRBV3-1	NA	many	CASSQDWAGEAFF	TGTGCCAGCAGCCAAGATTGGGCCGGTGAAGCTTTCTTT
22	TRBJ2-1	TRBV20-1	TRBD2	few	CSARDELLRISSGGPSYNEQFF	TGCAGTGCTAGAGATGAACTTCTACGCATCTCTAGCGGGGGCCCCTCCTACAATGAGCAGTTCTTC
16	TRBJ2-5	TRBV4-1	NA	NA	CASSQGHSEFQETQYF	TGCGCCAGCAGCCAAGGTCACTCCGAGTTTCAAGAGACCCAGTACTTC
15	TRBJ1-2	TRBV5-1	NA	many	CASSLTPQLDYGYTF	TGCGCCAGCAGCTTAACCCCGCAGCTAGACTATGGCTACACCTTC
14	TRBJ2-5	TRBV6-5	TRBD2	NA	CASSYSTSGGNQYF	TGTGCCAGCAGTTACTCAACTAGCGGGGGGAACCAGTACTTC
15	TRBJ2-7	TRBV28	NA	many	CASSSTGGITYEQYF	TGTGCCAGCAGTTCCACGGGGGGCATAACCTACGAGCAGTACTTC
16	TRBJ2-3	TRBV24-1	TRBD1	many	CATSAKPGQGGDTQYF	TGTGCCACCAGTGCGAAACCGGGACAGGGTGGAGATACGCAGTATTTT
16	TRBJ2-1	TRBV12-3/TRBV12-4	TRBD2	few	CASSLESGGARNEQFF	TGTGCCAGCAGTTTAGAGAGCGGGGGGGCTCGTAATGAGCAGTTCTTC
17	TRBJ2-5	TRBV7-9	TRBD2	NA	CASSSGLAGGEWETQYF	TGTGCCAGCAGCTCCGGACTAGCGGGGGGCGAGTGGGAGACCCAGTACTTC
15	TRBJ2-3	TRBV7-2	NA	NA	CASSLVWGSTDTQYF	TGTGCCAGCAGCTTAGTATGGGGGTCGACAGATACGCAGTATTTT
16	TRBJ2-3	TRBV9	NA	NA	CASSVDLGTSTDTQYF	TGTGCCAGCAGCGTAGACCTGGGGACTAGCACAGATACGCAGTATTTT
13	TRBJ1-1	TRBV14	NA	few	CASSWARDTEAFF	TGTGCCAGCAGCTGGGCCCGGGACACTGAAGCTTTCTTT
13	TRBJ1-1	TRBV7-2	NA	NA	CASSLRLLPGAFF	TGTGCCAGCAGCTTGCGGCTCCTCCCCGGAGCTTTCTTT
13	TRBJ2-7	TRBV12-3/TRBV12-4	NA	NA	CASKPSSSYEQYF	TGTGCCAGCAAGCCAAGTAGCTCCTACGAGCAGTACTTC